Shown below are 19 T cell receptor beta chains from a single sample sequenced in a study of radiation and T cells in renal cell carcinoma. Time point defined: baseline pretreatment blood. Indicated treatment: 15 Gy SBRT to primary tumor, nephrectomy 4 weeks later. The data were produced by immunoSEQ multiplex PCR, yet TCRdb's version contains in-frame clones alone and is incomplete. This sample has some 150,000 clones; around 78% occur once, and the top ten carry around a quarter. The material was blood, obtained from a patient whose treatment included radiotherapy and nephrectomy. The source of these receptors is a woman between 50 and 59 years old with renal cell carcinoma.

The rearrangement uses TRBV6-5 and TRBJ1-5; possible D gene TRBD1, 5 bases. The CDR3 is 16 amino acids. V lost 0 bases, J lost 1 base, and 10 bases lay in between. Germline CDR1 is MNHEY and CDR2 is SVGAGI. The CDR3 protein is CASSYSGRDSNQPQHF. CDR3 coding DNA: TGTGCCAGCAGTTACTCTGGCCGGGACAGCAATCAGCCCCAGCATTTT.

The chain employs TRBV5-4 and TRBJ1-1; D is perhaps TRBD1 (6 bases). Trimming removed 0 bases from V and 0 bases from J, with 9 bases in between. This CDR3 region has 15 residues. Germline CDR1 reads SGHNT; CDR2 reads YYREEE (reference sequence). CDR3 sequence: CASSLAGAMNTEAFF. The CDR3 DNA sequence: TGTGCCAGCAGCTTGGCGGGGGCCATGAACACTGAAGCTTTCTTT.

This rearrangement joins TRBV7-2 to TRBJ1-1, with D perhaps TRBD1 (5 bases). V was trimmed by 2 bases and J by 5 bases, leaving 15 bases between them. CDR1 is SGHTA and CDR2 is FQGNSA in the germline V gene. This CDR3 has 15 residues. The CDR3 is CASSLSTFGGTEAFF. In DNA, the CDR3 is TGTGCCAGCAGCTTAAGCACCTTCGGGGGGACTGAAGCTTTCTTT.

The CDR3 bases are TGTGCCGTACAAGGACGCACGGGCACTGAAGCTTTCTTT. It is translated as CAVQGRTGTEAFF. The genes are TRBV2 and TRBJ1-1; no clear D gene. The length of the CDR3 is 13 residues. Trimming took 11 bases from V and 4 from J, leaving 17 bases between them. Germline V gives CDR1 SNHLY, CDR2 FYNNEI. The full variable domain, rest sourced from reference TRBV2 and TRBJ1-1, is EPEVTQTPSHQVTQMGQEVILRCVPISNHLYFYWYRQILGQKVEFLVSFYNNEISEKSEIFDDQFSVERPDGSNFTLKIRSTKLEDSAMYFCAVQGRTGTEAFFGQGTRLTVV.

The chain has TRBV27 and TRBJ2-2; no clear D. CDR3 length: 16 residues. The V gene's germline CDR1 is MNHEY and CDR2 SMNVEV (reference sequence). Trimming removed 6 bases at V and 0 bases at J, with 14 bases between. The CDR3 sequence is CASSQLSAANTGELFF. CDR3 coding DNA: TGTGCCAGCAGCCAATTATCAGCCGCGAACACCGGGGAGCTGTTTTTT.

The gene calls are TRBV18 and TRBJ2-7; D possibly corresponds to TRBD2 (6 bases). Between the trimmed V and J ends, which lost 6 bases and 2 bases, there was a span of 14 bases. The CDR3 consists of 14 residues. Looked up from germline, CDR1 is KGHSH and CDR2 is LQKENI. CDR3 bases: TGTGCCAGCTCCCCCGGAGGGACCACCTACGAGCAGTACTTC. Translated: CASSPGGTTYEQYF.

This chain connects TRBV5-6 to TRBJ1-1; 9 bases agree with TRBD1. The J segment lost 6 bases and the V segment lost 4 bases, leaving 4 bases of the junction unmatched. CDR1 and CDR2 from the germline V gene are SGHDT and YYEEEE. The CDR3 totals 13 residues. CDR3 region: CASSVTGGSEAFF. CDR3 DNA sequence: TGTGCCAGCAGCGTTACAGGGGGCTCTGAAGCTTTCTTT.

The chain uses TRBV7-9 and TRBJ2-1; 7 nucleotides line up with TRBD2. Germline V lookup: CDR1 SEHNR, CDR2 FQNEAQ (reference sequence). With V trimmed by 4 bases and J by 3 bases, 12 bases remained unmatched. The CDR3 is 17 amino acids. The CDR3: CASSWNTGGLNYNEQFF. The CDR3 region has the DNA TGTGCCAGCAGCTGGAACACGGGGGGACTCAACTACAATGAGCAGTTCTTC.

The rearrangement links TRBV6-6 to TRBJ2-3; TRBD2 aligns across 9 bases. The CDR3 loop spans 16 amino acids. The germline gives CDR1 MNHNY, CDR2 SVGAGI (reference sequence). After removal of 0 bases from V and 6 bases from J, the junction contained 7 bases not matched to a gene. CDR3 amino acids: CASSYSVIAGADTQYF. The CDR3 DNA follows: TGTGCCAGCAGTTACTCGGTGATAGCGGGAGCCGATACGCAGTATTTT.

This chain links TRBV7-2 with TRBJ2-1, with TRBD1 identical over 11 bases. Germline CDR1 is SGHTA and CDR2 is FQGNSA. The length of the CDR3 is 17 residues. With V trimmed by 2 bases and J by 0 bases, 3 bases remained unmatched. Here the CDR3 DNA reads TGTGCCAGCAGCTTATCCGGGACAGGGGGCTCCTACAATGAGCAGTTCTTC. Translated: CASSLSGTGGSYNEQFF.

This clone was detected a few times. The chain couples TRBV18 to TRBJ2-5; D might be TRBD2 (5 bases). The CDR3 runs 13 residues. V gave up 4 bases and J gave up 5 bases, with 11 bases separating them. Per germline, CDR1 KGHSH and CDR2 LQKENI. The CDR3 DNA is TGTGCCAGCTCACTCGGAGAGCGGGAGACCCAGTACTTC. This codes for CASSLGERETQYF.

The chain uses TRBV9 and TRBJ2-2, with no clear D. In germline, CDR1 is SGDLS, CDR2 YYNGEE. V was pared by 7 bases and J by 2 bases, with 12 bases between. The CDR3 runs 14 residues. The CDR3 is CASETLTNTGELFF. CDR3 nucleotide sequence: TGTGCCAGCGAGACCCTGACTAACACCGGGGAGCTGTTTTTT.

This clone occurred a few times. At the DNA level, this CDR3 is encoded by other sequences in the same sample as well. In nucleotides, the CDR3 is TGTGCCAGCAGCCCGTCCTCCTACGAGCAGTACTTC. This gives the protein CASSPSSYEQYF. The chain employs TRBV7-2 and TRBJ2-7, with D unresolved. Trimming removed 5 bases from V and 0 bases from J, with 5 bases in between. CDR1 is SGHTA, CDR2 FQGNSA, per germline. The CDR3 runs to 12 residues.

The chain couples TRBV5-6 to TRBJ2-1; a weak D match, TRBD2 (6 bases). Deletions cut 3 bases from V and 1 base from J, with 14 bases between. The CDR3 spans 16 residues. Germline CDR1 reads SGHDT; CDR2 reads YYEEEE. The DNA of the CDR3 is TGTGCCAGCAGCTCCCTTGGGGGGTCGTCCTACAATGAGCAGTTCTTC. Its protein product is CASSSLGGSSYNEQFF.

J is TRBJ2-2 and V is TRBV7-9; a weak D match, TRBD2 (5 bases). The length of the CDR3 is 14 residues. V shed 8 bases and J shed 1 base, with 11 bases lying between them. Germline V gene sequence: CDR1 SEHNR, CDR2 FQNEAQ (reference sequence). The CDR3 DNA reads as TGTGCCAGCCCGGAGGTAGGGAACACCGGGGAGCTGTTTTTT. It specifies CASPEVGNTGELFF.

The V and J genes are TRBV2 and TRBJ2-1; 9 bases are shared with TRBD2. This CDR3 is built from 13 residues. Germline-derived CDR1 and CDR2 are SNHLY and FYNNEI. The V segment lost 7 bases and the J segment 5 bases; nucleotides outside the gene matches: 3. The CDR3: CASIGLANNEQFF. CDR3 coding DNA: TGTGCCAGCATAGGACTAGCGAACAATGAGCAGTTCTTC.

The table lists this clone with a count of one. The rearrangement links TRBV5-8 to TRBJ2-2, with 8 bases fitting TRBD1. V lost 2 bases to trimming and J lost 9 bases; unmatched junction nucleotides: 9. In germline, CDR1 is SGHTS, CDR2 YDEGEE. The CDR3 has 15 residues. CDR3 bases: TGTGCCAGCAGCTTTGCAGGGGGCGGCGTCCGGGAGCTGTTTTTT. Translating gives CASSFAGGGVRELFF.

This chain connects TRBV5-6 to TRBJ2-6, with D perhaps TRBD1 or TRBD2 (6 bases each). In germline, CDR1 is SGHDT, CDR2 YYEEEE. Between the trimmed V and J ends, which lost 3 bases and 2 bases, there was a span of 15 bases. The CDR3 is made up of 17 amino acids. CDR3 in DNA: TGTGCCAGCAGCTCGTGGGGGGCGCCCACTGGGGCCAACGTCCTGACTTTC. Amino acid sequence: CASSSWGAPTGANVLTF.

This rearrangement joins TRBV7-2 to TRBJ2-3; 16 bases are a match to TRBD2. CDR1 is SGHTA and CDR2 is FQGNSA in the germline V gene. With V trimmed by 5 bases and J by 4 bases, 3 bases remained unmatched. The CDR3 extends over 16 amino acids. The DNA of the CDR3 is TGTGCCAGCAGCCTGGGACTAGCGGGAGGGGCAGATACGCAGTATTTT. It specifies CASSLGLAGGADTQYF.